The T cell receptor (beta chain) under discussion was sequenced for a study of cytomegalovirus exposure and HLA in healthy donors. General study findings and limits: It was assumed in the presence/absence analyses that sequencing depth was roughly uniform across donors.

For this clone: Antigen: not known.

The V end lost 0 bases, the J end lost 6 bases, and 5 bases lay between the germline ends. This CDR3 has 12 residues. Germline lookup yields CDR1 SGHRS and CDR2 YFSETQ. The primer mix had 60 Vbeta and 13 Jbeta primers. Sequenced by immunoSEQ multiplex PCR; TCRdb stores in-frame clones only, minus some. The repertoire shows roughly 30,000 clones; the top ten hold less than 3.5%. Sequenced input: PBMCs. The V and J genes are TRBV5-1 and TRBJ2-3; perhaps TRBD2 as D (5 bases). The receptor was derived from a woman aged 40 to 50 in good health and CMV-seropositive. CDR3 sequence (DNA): TGCGCCAGCAGCTTGGGAGGGGATACGCAGTATTTT. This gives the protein CASSLGGDTQYF. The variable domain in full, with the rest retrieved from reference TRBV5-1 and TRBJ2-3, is KAGVTQTPRYLIKTRGQQVTLSCSPISGHRSVSWYQQTPGQGLQFLFEYFSETQRNKGNFPGRFSGRQFSNSRSEMNVSTLELGDSALYLCASSLGGDTQYFGPGTRLTVL.